This TCR beta chain derives from a study of graft-versus-host responses after intestinal transplantation. A word on this clone: The antigen is undetermined.

J lost 4 bases, V lost 0 bases, and 8 bases had no gene match. Germline CDR1 and CDR2: LGHNA and YSLEER. The CDR3 is made up of 16 amino acids. Assay: immunoSEQ multiplex PCR; the TCRdb copy retains only in-frame clones and omits some. The sample contains more than 20,000 clones, roughly 89% of which appear only once. Findings and caveats of the study: Analysis identified GvH clones in recipient marrow, with some appearing first in ileum or blood.

The receptor was isolated from a human patient who received an intestinal transplant, so some T cells may come from the graft donor. The specimen comprised PBMCs, sampled more than 62 days after intestinal transplantation. This chain connects TRBV4-3 to TRBJ2-5; 7 bases line up with TRBD1. In DNA, the CDR3 is TGCGCCAGCAGCCAAGATGGAACAGGGGAGCCAGAGACCCAGTACTTC. This encodes CASSQDGTGEPETQYF.